This T cell receptor beta chain came from a study of shared clonotypes between healthy human individuals. This clone was seen more than once but under ten times. V was pared by 4 bases and J by 9 bases, with 19 bases between. CDR1 and CDR2 from the germline V gene are SGHRS and YFSETQ. The CDR3 extends over 14 amino acids. Clones were read by immunoSEQ multiplex PCR, and TCRdb kept only the in-frame ones, dropping some. The sample includes fewer than 650,000 clones, over 65% of them seen just once. The source is a woman aged 40 to 50 in good health. Some clones in this sample may be carry-over from other donors' samples. The V gene is TRBV5-1, the J gene TRBJ2-5; the D call may be TRBD1 or TRBD2 (6 bases each). Specimen: PBMCs. The CDR3 spells CASSPGTPGEAQYF. CDR3 nucleotides: TGCGCCAGCAGCCCGGGGACACCGGGGGAGGCCCAGTACTTC.